This T cell receptor beta chain was captured in a study of OX40 agonist ivuxolimab in advanced cancers. Study-level background: Melanoma, hepatocellular carcinoma, head and neck or renal cell cancer occurred in dose-escalation patients. Age averaged around 54 years (range about 23 to 80), and more than 80% were male. Partial responses were achieved by three patients, one with hepatocellular carcinoma and two with cutaneous melanoma.

TCRdb's table, derived via immunoSEQ multiplex PCR, lists solely in-frame clones and lacks some. The repertoire consists of under 100,000 clones, with around 90% occurring once and the leading ten covering about 0.7%. The V gene lost 0 bases and the J gene lost 6 bases, with 19 bases spanning the gap. Germline V CDR1 and CDR2: SEHNR, FQNEAQ (reference sequence). The CDR3 loop spans 17 amino acids. V gene TRBV7-9 combines with J gene TRBJ2-3, with D perhaps matching TRBD2 (5 bases). Sequences were derived from CD4+ or CD8+ T cells sorted from blood, sampled in a trial of the OX40 agonist ivuxolimab. The TCR originated in an adult with an advanced solid tumor such as melanoma, head and neck, liver or kidney cancer. The CDR3 DNA is TGTGCCAGCAGCTTAGCGGTCGGGATCTCGGGGTACGATACGCAGTATTTT. It codes for CASSLAVGISGYDTQYF. The whole variable domain, filled in from reference TRBV7-9 and TRBJ2-3, reads DTGVSQNPRHKITKRGQNVTFRCDPISEHNRLYWYRQTLGQGPEFLTYFQNEAQLEKSRLLSDRFSAERPKGSFSTLEIQRTEQGDSAMYLCASSLAVGISGYDTQYFGPGTRLTVL.